Listed here is a single T cell receptor (beta chain). This receptor's antigen is unknown. Within one base of it there is no much larger clone, and no base qualities were kept. The data belong to a study of OX40 agonist ivuxolimab in advanced cancers. About the study as a whole: Ivuxolimab was a fully human IgG2 agonistic monoclonal antibody targeting the costimulatory receptor OX40 (CD134). Intravenous ivuxolimab was administered to patients every 2 weeks at six dose levels: 0.01, 0.1, 0.3, 1.5, 3 and 10 mg/kg. Of the roughly 51 patients in dose escalation, about 20 had hepatocellular carcinoma, roughly 15 had melanoma, 9 had renal cell carcinoma and 9 had head and neck cancer. In the dose-escalation cohort, about four fifths of patients were male, and the mean age was roughly 60 years with a range of roughly 20 to 85. Prior anti-PD-1, anti-PD-L1 or anti-CTLA-4 therapy was permitted, and checkpoint inhibitors had been received by around 39% of dose-escalation patients. Partial responses were achieved by three dose-escalation patients, of whom one had hepatocellular carcinoma and two had cutaneous melanoma. Peripheral TCRbeta sequencing was intended to test whether TCR sequence diversity was altered and clonal T-cell expansion was caused by ivuxolimab. The monotherapy dose-escalation portion (N ≈ 57 patients) of the phase I ivuxolimab trial is reported in the paper.

Patients with a history of autoimmune disease or receiving systemic immunosuppression were excluded from the trial. Peripheral blood for TCR sequencing was collected from all dose cohorts at baseline, on cycle 4 day 1, and on cycle 7 day 1. Samples were obtained from an open-label, multicenter, first-in-human phase I dose-escalation trial of ivuxolimab. Adults with locally advanced or metastatic melanoma, renal cell, hepatocellular, or head and neck squamous cell carcinoma were enrolled in the trial. CD4+ and CD8+ T cells were sorted separately from peripheral blood before TCR sequencing. Study-wide conclusions, independent of this receptor: Low levels of normalized T-cell clonal expansion were also seen in some nonresponding patients. After ivuxolimab, expanded clones were on average more numerous among CD8+ T cells than among CD4+ T cells. Clonal expansion of both CD4+ and CD8+ blood T cells was observed from baseline to week 6 at doses 0.1 to 3.0 mg/kg. Antigen specificity was not determined for the clonally expanded peripheral T cells. In partial responders in the 0.1-3.0 mg/kg groups, normalized peripheral clonal expansion was found to be among the lowest, especially among CD8+ T cells.

Genomic DNA was isolated from the sorted cells so that the TCRbeta CDR3 region could be sequenced. TCRbeta CDR3 regions were sequenced using the immunoSEQ Assay. TCRdb took over this immuneACCESS table, retaining in-frame rearrangements with V and J assigned. Such tables are incomplete; in checked studies, under half of the missing clones stem from an unresolved V gene, and the remainder is unexplained. For this sample there are some 60,000 clones; about 89% appear just once. In total, the top ten clones hold 13% to 15% of the sample. The CDR3 goes from the cysteine to the phenylalanine over 14 residues. Only the CDR3 DNA is retained, 42 bases long and in frame from the first base. For this chain, trimming is 5 bases at the V end and 5 bases at the J end, and the number of junction bases without a gene match is 6. Per the germline V gene, ENHRY is the CDR1 and SYGVKD is the CDR2.

This sample comprised CD4+ or CD8+ T cells sorted from blood, obtained in a trial of the OX40 agonist ivuxolimab. The sequence was obtained from an adult with an advanced solid tumor such as melanoma, head and neck, liver or kidney cancer. This chain is built from TRBV10-3 and TRBJ1-5; 7 central nucleotides agree with TRBD1. The DNA sequence is as follows: TGTGCCATCAGTAAAGACAGGGTGGATCAGCCCCAGCATTTT. The translation is CAISKDRVDQPQHF.